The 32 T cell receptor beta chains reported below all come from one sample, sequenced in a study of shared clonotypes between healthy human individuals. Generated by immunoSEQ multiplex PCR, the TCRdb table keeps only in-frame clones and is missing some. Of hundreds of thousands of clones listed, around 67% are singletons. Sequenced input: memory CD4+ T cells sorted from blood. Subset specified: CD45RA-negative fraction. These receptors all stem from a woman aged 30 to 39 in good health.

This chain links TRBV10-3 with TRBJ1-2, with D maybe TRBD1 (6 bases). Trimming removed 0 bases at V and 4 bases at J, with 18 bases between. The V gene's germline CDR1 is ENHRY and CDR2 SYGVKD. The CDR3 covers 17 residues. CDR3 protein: CAISESSQGLETYGYTF. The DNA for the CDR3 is TGTGCCATCAGTGAGTCGAGTCAGGGGTTGGAAACCTATGGCTACACCTTC.

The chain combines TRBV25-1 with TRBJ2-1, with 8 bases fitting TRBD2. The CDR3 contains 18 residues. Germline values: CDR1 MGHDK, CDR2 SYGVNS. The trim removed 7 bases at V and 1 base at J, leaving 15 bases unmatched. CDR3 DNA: TGTGCCAGCATCGAAGGAGCGGGAGTTTTAGAGTCCTACAATGAGCAGTTCTTC. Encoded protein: CASIEGAGVLESYNEQFF.

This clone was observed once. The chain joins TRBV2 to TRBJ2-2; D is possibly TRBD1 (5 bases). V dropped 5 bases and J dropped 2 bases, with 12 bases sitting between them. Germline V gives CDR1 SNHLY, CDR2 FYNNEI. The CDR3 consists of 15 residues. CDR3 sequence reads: CASSLRQSNTGELFF. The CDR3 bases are TGTGCCAGCAGTCTCCGACAGAGTAACACCGGGGAGCTGTTTTTT. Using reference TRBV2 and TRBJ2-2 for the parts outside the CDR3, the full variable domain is EPEVTQTPSHQVTQMGQEVILRCVPISNHLYFYWYRQILGQKVEFLVSFYNNEISEKSEIFDDQFSVERPDGSNFTLKIRSTKLEDSAMYFCASSLRQSNTGELFFGEGSRLTVL.

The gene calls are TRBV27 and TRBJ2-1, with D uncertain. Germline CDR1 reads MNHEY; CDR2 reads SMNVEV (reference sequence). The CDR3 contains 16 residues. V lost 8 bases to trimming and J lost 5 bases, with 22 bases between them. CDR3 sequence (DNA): TGTGCCAGCTACACCTCTTTGGTAGGAGCCAACAATGAGCAGTTCTTC. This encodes CASYTSLVGANNEQFF.

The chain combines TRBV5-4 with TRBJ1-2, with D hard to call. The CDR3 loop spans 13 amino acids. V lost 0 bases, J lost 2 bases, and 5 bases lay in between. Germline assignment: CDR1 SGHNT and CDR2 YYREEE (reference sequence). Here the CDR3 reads CASSLDINYGYTF. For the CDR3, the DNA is TGTGCCAGCAGCTTGGACATCAACTATGGCTACACCTTC.

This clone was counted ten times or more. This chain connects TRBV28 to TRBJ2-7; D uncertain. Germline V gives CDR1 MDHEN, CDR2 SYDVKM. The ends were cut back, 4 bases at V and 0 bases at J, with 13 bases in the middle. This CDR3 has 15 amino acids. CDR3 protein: CASSSPPKTSYEQYF. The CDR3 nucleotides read TGTGCCAGCAGTTCGCCCCCGAAGACCTCCTACGAGCAGTACTTC.

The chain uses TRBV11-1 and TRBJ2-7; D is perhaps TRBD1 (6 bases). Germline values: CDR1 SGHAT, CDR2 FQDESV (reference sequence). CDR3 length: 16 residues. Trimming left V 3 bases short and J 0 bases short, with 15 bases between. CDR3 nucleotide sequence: TGTGCCAGCAGCTTCTCCGGGACAAGGAGCTCCTACGAGCAGTACTTC. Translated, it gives CASSFSGTRSSYEQYF.

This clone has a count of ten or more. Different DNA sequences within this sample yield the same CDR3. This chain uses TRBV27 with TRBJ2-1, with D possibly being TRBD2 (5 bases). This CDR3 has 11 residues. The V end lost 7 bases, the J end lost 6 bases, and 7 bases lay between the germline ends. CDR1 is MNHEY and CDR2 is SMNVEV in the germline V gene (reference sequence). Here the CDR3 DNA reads TGTGCCAGCAACCGGGGCAATGAGCAGTTCTTC. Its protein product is CASNRGNEQFF.

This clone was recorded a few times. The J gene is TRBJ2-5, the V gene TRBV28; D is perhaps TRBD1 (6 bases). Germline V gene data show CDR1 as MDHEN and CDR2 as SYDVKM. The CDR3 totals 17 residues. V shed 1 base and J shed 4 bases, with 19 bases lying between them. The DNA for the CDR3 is TGTGCCAGCAGTTTATCTTCCAGGGGTTACGGAAGAGAGACCCAGTACTTC. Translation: CASSLSSRGYGRETQYF.

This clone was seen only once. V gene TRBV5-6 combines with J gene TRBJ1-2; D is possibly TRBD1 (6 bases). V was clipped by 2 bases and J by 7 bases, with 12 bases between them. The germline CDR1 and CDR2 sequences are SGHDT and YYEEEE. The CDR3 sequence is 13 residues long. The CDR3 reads CASSFSGQSGYTF. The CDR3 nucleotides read TGTGCCAGCAGCTTTTCCGGACAGTCTGGCTACACCTTC.

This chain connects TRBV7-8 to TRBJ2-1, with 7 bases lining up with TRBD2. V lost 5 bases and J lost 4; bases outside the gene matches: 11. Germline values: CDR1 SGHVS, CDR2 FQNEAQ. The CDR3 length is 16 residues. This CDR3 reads CASSVRRLATYNEQFF. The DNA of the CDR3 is TGTGCCAGCAGCGTTCGTCGACTAGCCACGTACAATGAGCAGTTCTTC.

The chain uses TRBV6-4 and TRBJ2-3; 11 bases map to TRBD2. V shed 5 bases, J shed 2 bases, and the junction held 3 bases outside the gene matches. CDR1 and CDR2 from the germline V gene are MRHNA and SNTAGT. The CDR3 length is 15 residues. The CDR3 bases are TGTGCCAGCAGTACACTAGCGGGGGACACAGATACGCAGTATTTT. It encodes CASSTLAGDTDTQYF.

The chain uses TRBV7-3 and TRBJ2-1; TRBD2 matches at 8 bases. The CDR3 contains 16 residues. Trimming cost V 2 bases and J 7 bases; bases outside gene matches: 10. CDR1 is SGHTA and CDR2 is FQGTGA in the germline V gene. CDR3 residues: CASSLGGAGAVNEQFF. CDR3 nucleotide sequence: TGTGCCAGCAGCTTAGGCGGAGCGGGAGCCGTGAATGAGCAGTTCTTC. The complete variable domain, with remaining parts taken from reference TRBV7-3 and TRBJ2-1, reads GAGVSQTPSNKVTEKGKYVELRCDPISGHTALYWYRQSLGQGPEFLIYFQGTGAADDSGLPNDRFFAVRPEGSVSTLKIQRTERGDSAVYLCASSLGGAGAVNEQFFGPGTRLTVL.

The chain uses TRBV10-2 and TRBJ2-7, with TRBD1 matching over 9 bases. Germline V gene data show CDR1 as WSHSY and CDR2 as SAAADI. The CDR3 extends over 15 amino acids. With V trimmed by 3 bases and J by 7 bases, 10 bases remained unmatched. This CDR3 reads CASSELGTGTREQYF. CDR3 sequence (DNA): TGCGCCAGCAGTGAATTAGGGACAGGGACGAGAGAGCAGTACTTC.

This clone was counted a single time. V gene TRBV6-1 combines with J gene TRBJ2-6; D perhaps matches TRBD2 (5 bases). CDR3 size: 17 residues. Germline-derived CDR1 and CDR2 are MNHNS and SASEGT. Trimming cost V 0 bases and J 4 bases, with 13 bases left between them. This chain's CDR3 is CASSEALALGGANVLTF. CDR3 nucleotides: TGTGCCAGCAGTGAAGCGCTAGCCCTAGGAGGGGCCAACGTCCTGACTTTC.

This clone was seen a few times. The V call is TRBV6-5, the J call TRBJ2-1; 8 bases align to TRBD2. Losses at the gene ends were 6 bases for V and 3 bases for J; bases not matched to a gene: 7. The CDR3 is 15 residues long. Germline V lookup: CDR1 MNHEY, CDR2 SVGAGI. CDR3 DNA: TGTGCCAGCAGCCGCAGCGGGAGCCTCTACAATGAGCAGTTCTTC. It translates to CASSRSGSLYNEQFF.

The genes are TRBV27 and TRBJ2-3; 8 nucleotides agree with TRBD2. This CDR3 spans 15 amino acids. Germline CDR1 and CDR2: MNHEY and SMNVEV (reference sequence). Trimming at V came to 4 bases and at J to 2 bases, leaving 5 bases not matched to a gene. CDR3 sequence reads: CASSSLAGPTDTQYF. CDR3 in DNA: TGTGCCAGCAGTTCCTTAGCGGGACCCACAGATACGCAGTATTTT.

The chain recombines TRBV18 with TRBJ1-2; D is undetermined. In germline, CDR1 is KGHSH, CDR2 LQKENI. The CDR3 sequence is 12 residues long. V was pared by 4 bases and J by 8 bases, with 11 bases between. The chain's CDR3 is CASSLPDRGYTF. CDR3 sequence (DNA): TGTGCCAGCTCACTACCGGATAGAGGCTACACCTTC.

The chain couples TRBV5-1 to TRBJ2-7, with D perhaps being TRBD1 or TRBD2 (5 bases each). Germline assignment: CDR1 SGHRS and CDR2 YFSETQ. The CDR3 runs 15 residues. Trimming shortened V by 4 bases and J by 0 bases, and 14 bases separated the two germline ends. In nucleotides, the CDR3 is TGCGCCAGCAGCCGGGGCGTTGGGAGCTCCTACGAGCAGTACTTC. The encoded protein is CASSRGVGSSYEQYF.

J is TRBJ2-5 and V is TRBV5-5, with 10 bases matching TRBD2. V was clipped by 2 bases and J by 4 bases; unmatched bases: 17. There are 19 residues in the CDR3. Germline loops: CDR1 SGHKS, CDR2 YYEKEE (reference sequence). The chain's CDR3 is CASSFRMLAGAKKVETQYF. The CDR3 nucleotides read TGTGCCAGCAGCTTTAGGATGCTAGCGGGAGCGAAGAAGGTAGAGACCCAGTACTTC.

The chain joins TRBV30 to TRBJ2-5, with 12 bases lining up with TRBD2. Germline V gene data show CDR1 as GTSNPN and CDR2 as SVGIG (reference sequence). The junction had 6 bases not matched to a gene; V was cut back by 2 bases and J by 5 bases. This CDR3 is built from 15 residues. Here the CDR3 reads CAWSMTSGSGETQYF. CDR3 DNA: TGTGCCTGGAGTATGACTAGCGGGAGTGGGGAGACCCAGTACTTC.

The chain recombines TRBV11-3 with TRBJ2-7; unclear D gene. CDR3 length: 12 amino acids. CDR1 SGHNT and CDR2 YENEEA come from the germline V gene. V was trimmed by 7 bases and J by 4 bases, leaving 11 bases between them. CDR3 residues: CASILRWYEQYF. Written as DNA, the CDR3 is TGTGCCAGCATCCTGCGGTGGTACGAGCAGTACTTC.

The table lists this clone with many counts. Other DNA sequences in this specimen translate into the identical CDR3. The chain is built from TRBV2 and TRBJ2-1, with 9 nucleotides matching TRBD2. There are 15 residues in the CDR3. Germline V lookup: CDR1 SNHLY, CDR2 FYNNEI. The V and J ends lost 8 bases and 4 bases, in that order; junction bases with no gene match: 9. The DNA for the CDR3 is TGTGCCAGCCACGCGGGAGGGAGTAAGTACAATGAGCAGTTCTTC. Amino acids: CASHAGGSKYNEQFF. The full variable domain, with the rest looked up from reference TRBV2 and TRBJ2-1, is EPEVTQTPSHQVTQMGQEVILRCVPISNHLYFYWYRQILGQKVEFLVSFYNNEISEKSEIFDDQFSVERPDGSNFTLKIRSTKLEDSAMYFCASHAGGSKYNEQFFGPGTRLTVL.

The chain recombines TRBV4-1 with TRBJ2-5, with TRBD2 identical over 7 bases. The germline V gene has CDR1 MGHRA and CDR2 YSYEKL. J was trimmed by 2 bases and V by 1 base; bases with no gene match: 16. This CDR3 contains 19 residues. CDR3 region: CASSQVWASGPILQETQYF. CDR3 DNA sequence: TGCGCCAGCAGCCAAGTCTGGGCTAGCGGACCTATCTTACAAGAGACCCAGTACTTC.

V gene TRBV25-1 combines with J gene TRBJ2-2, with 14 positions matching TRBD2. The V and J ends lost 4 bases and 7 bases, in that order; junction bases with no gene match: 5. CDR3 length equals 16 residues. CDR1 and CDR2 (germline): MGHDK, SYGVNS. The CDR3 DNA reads TGTGCCAGCAGTGTGGGGACTAGCGGGAGTTACGGGGAGCTGTTTTTT. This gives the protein CASSVGTSGSYGELFF.

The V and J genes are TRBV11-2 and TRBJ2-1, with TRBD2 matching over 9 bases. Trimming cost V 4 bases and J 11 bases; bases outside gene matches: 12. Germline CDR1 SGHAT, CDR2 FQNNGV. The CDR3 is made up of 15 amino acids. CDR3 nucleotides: TGTGCCAGCAGCTCCAGACTAGCGGCGGACCCAAAGCAGTTCTTC. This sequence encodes CASSSRLAADPKQFF.

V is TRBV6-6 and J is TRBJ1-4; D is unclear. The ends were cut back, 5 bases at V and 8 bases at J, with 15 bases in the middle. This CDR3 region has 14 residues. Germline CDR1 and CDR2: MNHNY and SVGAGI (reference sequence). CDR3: CASSPGRSSEKLFF. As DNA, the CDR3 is TGTGCCAGCAGTCCTGGGAGAAGTTCAGAAAAACTGTTTTTT.

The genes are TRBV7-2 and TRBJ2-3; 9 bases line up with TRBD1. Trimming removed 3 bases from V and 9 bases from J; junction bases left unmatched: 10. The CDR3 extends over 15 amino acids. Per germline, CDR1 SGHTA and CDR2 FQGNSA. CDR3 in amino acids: CASSLMGQGILTQYF. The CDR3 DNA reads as TGTGCCAGCAGCTTGATGGGACAGGGAATCTTAACGCAGTATTTT.

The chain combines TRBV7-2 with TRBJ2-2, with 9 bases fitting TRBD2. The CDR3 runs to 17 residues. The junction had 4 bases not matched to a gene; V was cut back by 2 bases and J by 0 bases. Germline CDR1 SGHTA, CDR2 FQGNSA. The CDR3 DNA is TGTGCCAGCAGCTTAAGAGCGGGAGGTGCGAACACCGGGGAGCTGTTTTTT. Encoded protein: CASSLRAGGANTGELFF.

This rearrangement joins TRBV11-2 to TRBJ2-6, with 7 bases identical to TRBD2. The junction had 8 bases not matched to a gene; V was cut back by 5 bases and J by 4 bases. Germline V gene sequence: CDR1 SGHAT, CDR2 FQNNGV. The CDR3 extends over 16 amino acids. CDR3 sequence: CASSPYGGSGANVLTF. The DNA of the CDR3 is TGTGCCAGCAGCCCCTACGGGGGGTCCGGGGCCAACGTCCTGACTTTC.

The CDR3 loop reads CASSPPPSGRARETQYF. DNA of the CDR3: TGCGCCAGCAGCCCCCCTCCTAGCGGGAGGGCCCGGGAGACCCAGTACTTC. V usage is TRBV4-1 and J usage is TRBJ2-5; 12 nucleotides agree with TRBD2. This CDR3 has 17 amino acids. The V segment lost 4 bases and the J segment 5 bases; nucleotides outside the gene matches: 11. Germline CDR1 and CDR2: MGHRA and YSYEKL.

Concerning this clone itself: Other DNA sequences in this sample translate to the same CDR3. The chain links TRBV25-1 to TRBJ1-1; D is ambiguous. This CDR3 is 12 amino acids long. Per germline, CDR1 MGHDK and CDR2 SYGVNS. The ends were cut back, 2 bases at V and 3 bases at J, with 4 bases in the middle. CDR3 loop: CASSERDTEAFF. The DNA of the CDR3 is TGTGCCAGCAGTGAACGGGACACTGAAGCTTTCTTT. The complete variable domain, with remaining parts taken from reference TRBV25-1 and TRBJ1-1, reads EADIYQTPRYLVIGTGKKITLECSQTMGHDKMYWYQQDPGMELHLIHYSYGVNSTEKGDLSSESTVSRIRTEHFPLTLESARPSHTSQYLCASSERDTEAFFGQGTRLTVV.